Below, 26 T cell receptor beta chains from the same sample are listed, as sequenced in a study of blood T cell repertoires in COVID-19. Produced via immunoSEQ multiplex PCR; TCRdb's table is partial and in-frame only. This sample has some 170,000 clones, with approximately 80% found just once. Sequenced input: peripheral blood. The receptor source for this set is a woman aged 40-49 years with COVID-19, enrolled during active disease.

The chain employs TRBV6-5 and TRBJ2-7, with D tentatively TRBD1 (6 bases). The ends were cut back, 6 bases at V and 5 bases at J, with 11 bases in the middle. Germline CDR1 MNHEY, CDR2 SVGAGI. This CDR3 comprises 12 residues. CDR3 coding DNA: TGTGCCAGCAGGAAGGACAGCCACGAGCAGTACTTC. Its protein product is CASRKDSHEQYF.

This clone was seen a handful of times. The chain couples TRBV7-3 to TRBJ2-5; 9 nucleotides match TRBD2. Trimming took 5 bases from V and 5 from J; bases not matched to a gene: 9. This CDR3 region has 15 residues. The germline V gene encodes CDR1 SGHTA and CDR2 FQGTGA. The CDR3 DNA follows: TGTGCCAGCAGCCCGCCCGGGGCGGGAGGGGAGACCCAGTACTTC. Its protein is CASSPPGAGGETQYF.

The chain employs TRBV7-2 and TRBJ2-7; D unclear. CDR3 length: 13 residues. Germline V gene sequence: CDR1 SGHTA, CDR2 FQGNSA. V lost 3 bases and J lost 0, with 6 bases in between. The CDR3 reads CASSLSSSYEQYF. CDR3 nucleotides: TGTGCCAGCAGCTTGTCCTCCTCCTACGAGCAGTACTTC.

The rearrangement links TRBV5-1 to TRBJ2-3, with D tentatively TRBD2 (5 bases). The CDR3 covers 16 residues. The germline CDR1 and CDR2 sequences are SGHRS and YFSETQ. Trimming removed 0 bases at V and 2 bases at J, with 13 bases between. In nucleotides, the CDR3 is TGCGCCAGCAGCTTGGAGTGGCGGGCGAACACAGATACGCAGTATTTT. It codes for CASSLEWRANTDTQYF. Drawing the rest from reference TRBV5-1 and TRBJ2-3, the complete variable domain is KAGVTQTPRYLIKTRGQQVTLSCSPISGHRSVSWYQQTPGQGLQFLFEYFSETQRNKGNFPGRFSGRQFSNSRSEMNVSTLELGDSALYLCASSLEWRANTDTQYFGPGTRLTVL.

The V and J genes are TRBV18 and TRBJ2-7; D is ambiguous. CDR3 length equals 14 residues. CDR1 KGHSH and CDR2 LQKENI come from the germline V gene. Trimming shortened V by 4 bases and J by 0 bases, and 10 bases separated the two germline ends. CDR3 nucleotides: TGTGCCAGCTCACTTGACACGGTCTCCTACGAGCAGTACTTC. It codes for CASSLDTVSYEQYF.

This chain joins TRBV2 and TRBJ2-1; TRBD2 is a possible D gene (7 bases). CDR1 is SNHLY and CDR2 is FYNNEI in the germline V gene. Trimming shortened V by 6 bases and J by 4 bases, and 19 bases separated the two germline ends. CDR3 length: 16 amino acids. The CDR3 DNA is TGTGCCAGCAGCTTCCTGGGGGGGGGCCTTTACAATGAGCAGTTCTTC. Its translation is CASSFLGGGLYNEQFF.

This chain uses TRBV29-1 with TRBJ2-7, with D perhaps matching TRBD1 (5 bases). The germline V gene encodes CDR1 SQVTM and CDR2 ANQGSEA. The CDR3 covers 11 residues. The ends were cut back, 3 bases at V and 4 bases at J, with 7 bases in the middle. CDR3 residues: CSVDKGYEQYF. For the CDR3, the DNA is TGCAGCGTTGATAAGGGGTACGAGCAGTACTTC.

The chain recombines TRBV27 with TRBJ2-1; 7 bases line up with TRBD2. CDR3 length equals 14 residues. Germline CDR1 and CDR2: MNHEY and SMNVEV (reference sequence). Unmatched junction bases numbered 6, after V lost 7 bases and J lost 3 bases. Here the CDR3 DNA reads TGTGCCAGCACCTCGGGAGGCCTCTACAATGAGCAGTTCTTC. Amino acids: CASTSGGLYNEQFF.

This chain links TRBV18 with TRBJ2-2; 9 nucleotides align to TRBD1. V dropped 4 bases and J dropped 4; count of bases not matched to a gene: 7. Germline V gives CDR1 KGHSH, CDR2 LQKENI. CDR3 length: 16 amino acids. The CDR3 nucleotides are TGTGCCAGCTCACAATCGGGACAGGGCGGCACCGGGGAGCTGTTTTTT. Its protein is CASSQSGQGGTGELFF.

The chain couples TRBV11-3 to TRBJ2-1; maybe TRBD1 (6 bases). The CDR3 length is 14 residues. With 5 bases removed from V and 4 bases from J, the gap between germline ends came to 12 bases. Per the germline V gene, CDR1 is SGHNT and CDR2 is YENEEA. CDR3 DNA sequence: TGTGCCAGCAGCCCATCGACAGGTTACAATGAGCAGTTCTTC. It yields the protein CASSPSTGYNEQFF.

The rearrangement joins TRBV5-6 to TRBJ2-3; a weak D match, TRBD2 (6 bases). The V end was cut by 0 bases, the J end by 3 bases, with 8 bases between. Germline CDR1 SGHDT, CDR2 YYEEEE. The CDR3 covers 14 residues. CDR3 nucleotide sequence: TGTGCCAGCAGCTTGGATGGGGGGACAGATACGCAGTATTTT. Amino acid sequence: CASSLDGGTDTQYF.

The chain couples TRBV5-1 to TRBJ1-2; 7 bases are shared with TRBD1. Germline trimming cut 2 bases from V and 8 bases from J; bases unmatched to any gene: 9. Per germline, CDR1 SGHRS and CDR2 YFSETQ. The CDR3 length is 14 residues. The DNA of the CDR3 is TGCGCCAGCAGCTTACGGGACAGCTTTGGAGGCTACACCTTC. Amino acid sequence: CASSLRDSFGGYTF. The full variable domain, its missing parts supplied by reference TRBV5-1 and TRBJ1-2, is KAGVTQTPRYLIKTRGQQVTLSCSPISGHRSVSWYQQTPGQGLQFLFEYFSETQRNKGNFPGRFSGRQFSNSRSEMNVSTLELGDSALYLCASSLRDSFGGYTFGSGTRLTVV.

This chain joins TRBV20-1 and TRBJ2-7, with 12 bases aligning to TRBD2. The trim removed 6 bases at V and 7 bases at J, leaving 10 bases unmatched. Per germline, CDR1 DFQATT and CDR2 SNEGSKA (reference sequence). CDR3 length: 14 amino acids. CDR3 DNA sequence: TGCAGTGCCAGTGGGACTAGCGGGTTGGGGGAGCAGTACTTC. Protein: CSASGTSGLGEQYF.

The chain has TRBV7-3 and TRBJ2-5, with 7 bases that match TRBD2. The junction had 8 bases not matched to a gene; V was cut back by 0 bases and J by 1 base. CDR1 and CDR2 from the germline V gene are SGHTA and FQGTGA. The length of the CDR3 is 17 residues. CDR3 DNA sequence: TGTGCCAGCAGCTTAACTTTTCCGGGAGGCCTCCAAGAGACCCAGTACTTC. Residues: CASSLTFPGGLQETQYF.

CDR3 nucleotides: TGTGCCAGCAGCTTTAAAGGTAGCGCCTCTGGGGCCAACGTCCTGACTTTC. The encoded protein is CASSFKGSASGANVLTF. This chain links TRBV7-3 with TRBJ2-6, with a tentative D call TRBD2 (5 bases). There are 17 residues in the CDR3. Germline V CDR1 and CDR2: SGHTA, FQGTGA. Trimming left V 3 bases short and J 0 bases short, with 12 bases between. Filled out from reference TRBV7-3 and TRBJ2-6, the complete variable domain reads GAGVSQTPSNKVTEKGKYVELRCDPISGHTALYWYRQSLGQGPEFLIYFQGTGAADDSGLPNDRFFAVRPEGSVSTLKIQRTERGDSAVYLCASSFKGSASGANVLTFGAGSRLTVL.

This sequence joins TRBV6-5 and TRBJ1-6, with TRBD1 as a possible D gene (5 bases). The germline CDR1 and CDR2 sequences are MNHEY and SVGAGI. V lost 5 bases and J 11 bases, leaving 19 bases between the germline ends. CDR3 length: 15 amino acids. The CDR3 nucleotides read TGTGCCAGCAGTAAAATATACCCGGGGGATACACCCCTCCACTTT. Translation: CASSKIYPGDTPLHF.

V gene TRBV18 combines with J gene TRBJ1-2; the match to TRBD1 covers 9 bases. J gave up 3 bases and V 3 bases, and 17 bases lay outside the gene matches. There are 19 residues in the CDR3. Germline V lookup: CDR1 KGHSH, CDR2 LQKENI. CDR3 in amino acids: CASSPVAGQGLPLDYGYTF. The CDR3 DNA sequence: TGTGCCAGCTCACCGGTCGCGGGACAGGGTCTCCCCCTAGACTATGGCTACACCTTC.

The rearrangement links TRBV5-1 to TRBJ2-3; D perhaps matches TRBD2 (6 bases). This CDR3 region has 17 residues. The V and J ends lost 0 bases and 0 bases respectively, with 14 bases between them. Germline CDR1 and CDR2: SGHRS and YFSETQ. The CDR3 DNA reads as TGCGCCAGCAGCTTGGCCGTCTCGGGGACTAGCACAGATACGCAGTATTTT. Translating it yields CASSLAVSGTSTDTQYF.

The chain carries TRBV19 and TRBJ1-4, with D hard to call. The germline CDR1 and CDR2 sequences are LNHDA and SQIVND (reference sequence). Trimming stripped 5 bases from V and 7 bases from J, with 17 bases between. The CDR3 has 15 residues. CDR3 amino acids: CASSATVVMGEKLFF. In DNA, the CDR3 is TGTGCCAGTAGTGCCACAGTTGTAATGGGTGAAAAACTGTTTTTT.

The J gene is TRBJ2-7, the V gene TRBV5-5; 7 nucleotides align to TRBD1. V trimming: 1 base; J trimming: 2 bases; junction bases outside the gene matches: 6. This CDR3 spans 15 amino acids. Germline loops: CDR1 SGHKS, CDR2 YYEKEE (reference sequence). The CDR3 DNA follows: TGTGCCAGCAGCTTGCGACAGGGAAACACCTACGAGCAGTACTTC. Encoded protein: CASSLRQGNTYEQYF.

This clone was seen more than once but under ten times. CDR3 coding DNA: TGTGCCAGCAGCCCGTCCATAGGGGCTGAAGCTTTCTTT. Protein: CASSPSIGAEAFF. V is TRBV3-1 (or the pseudogene TRBV3-2) and J is TRBJ1-1, with D possibly matching TRBD1 (5 bases). Germline-derived CDR1 and CDR2 are LGHDT and YNNKEL (reference sequence). V gave up 4 bases and J gave up 6 bases, with 12 bases separating them. The CDR3 sequence is 13 residues long.

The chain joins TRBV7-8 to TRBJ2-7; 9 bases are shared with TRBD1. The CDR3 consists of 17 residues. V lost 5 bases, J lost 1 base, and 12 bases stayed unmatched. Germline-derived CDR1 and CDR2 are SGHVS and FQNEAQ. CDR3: CASSPRDRAARSYEQYF. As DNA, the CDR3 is TGTGCCAGCAGCCCCCGGGACAGGGCCGCGAGATCCTACGAGCAGTACTTC.

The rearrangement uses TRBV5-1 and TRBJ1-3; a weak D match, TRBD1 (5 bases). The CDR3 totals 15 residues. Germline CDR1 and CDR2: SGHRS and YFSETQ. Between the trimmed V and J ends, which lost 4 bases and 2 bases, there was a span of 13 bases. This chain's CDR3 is CASSGDSAAGNTIYF. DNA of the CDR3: TGCGCCAGCAGCGGAGACAGTGCTGCTGGAAACACCATATATTTT.

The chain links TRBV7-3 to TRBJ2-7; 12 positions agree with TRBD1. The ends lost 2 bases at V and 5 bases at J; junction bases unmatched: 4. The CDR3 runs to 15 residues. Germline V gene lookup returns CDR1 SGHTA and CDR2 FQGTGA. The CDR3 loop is CASSLGTGGSHEQYF. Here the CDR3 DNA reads TGTGCCAGCAGCTTAGGGACAGGGGGCAGCCACGAGCAGTACTTC. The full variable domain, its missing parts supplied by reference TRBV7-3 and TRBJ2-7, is GAGVSQTPSNKVTEKGKYVELRCDPISGHTALYWYRQSLGQGPEFLIYFQGTGAADDSGLPNDRFFAVRPEGSVSTLKIQRTERGDSAVYLCASSLGTGGSHEQYFGPGTRLTVT.

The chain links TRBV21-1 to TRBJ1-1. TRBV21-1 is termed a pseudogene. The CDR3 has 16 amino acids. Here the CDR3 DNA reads TGTGCCAGCAGCAAAAAGGGGGGACTAGCGAACACTGAAGCTTTCTTT. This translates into CASSKKGGLANTEAFF.

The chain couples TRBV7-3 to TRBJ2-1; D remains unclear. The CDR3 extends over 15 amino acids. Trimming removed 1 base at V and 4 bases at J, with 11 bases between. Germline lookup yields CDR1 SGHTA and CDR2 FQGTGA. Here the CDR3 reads CASSLSGGSYNEQFF. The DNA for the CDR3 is TGTGCCAGCAGCTTAAGTGGCGGATCGTACAATGAGCAGTTCTTC.